This T cell receptor beta chain was sequenced for a study of T cell responses to AZD1222 COVID-19 vaccine. Study-wide results and limits: It should be noted that donors were predominantly white British and more often female, and clonal diversity was possibly underestimated.

The CDR3 sequence is 13 residues long. V lost 3 bases, J lost 7 bases, and 12 bases lay in between. Germline CDR1 is GTSNPN and CDR2 is SVGIG (reference sequence). This clone was picked up one time. Its antigen is unidentified. Produced via immunoSEQ multiplex PCR; TCRdb's table is partial and in-frame only. The data hold 100,000 to 150,000 clones, with 88% observed a single time. This rearrangement joins TRBV30 to TRBJ1-4; D is uncertain. The source was peripheral blood, collected on day 0 of AZD1222 vaccination. The TCR was taken from an adult in good health. CDR3 DNA: TGTGCCTGGAGACAACAAGCAGGTGAAAAACTGTTTTTT. It codes for CAWRQQAGEKLFF.